This TCR beta chain was sequenced for a study of radiation and T cells in renal cell carcinoma. Study results and caveats: In blood, top tumor clones expanded by 2 weeks, shrinking by 4.

The time point here: baseline pretreatment blood. Treatment here: 15 Gy SBRT to primary tumor, nephrectomy 4 weeks later. Serial blood draws occurred at baseline and 2 and 4 weeks post-SBRT. With regard to this clone: Its antigen is unidentified.

This table comes from immunoSEQ multiplex PCR, and its TCRdb copy is limited to in-frame clones, with some not included. The table lists approximately 140,000 clones, about 88% of them singletons. The sequence was obtained from a woman in her seventies with renal cell carcinoma. The source was blood, collected from a patient whose treatment included radiotherapy and nephrectomy.

The CDR3 bases are TGTGCCAGCAGCTTAGTGCCGGCGGGGGAGACCCAGTACTTC. Translating gives CASSLVPAGETQYF. The chain carries TRBV7-9 and TRBJ2-5; maybe TRBD2 (6 bases). Trimming cost V 1 base and J 5 bases, with 11 bases left between them. The CDR3 length is 14 residues. Germline CDR1 SEHNR, CDR2 FQNEAQ (reference sequence).